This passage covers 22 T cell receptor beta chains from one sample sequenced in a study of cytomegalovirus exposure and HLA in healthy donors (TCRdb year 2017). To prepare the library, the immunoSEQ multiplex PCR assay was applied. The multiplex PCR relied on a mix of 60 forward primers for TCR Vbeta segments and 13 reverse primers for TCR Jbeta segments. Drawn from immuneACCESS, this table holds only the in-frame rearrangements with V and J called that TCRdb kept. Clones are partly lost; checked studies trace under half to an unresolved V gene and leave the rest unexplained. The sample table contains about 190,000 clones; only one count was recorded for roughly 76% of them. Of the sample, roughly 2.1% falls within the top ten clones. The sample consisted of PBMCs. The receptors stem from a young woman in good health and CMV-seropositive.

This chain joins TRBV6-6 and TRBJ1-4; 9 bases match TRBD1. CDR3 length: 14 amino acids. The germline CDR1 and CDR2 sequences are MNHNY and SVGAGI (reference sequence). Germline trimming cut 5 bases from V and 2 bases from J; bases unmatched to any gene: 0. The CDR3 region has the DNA TGTGCCAGCAGTGGACAGGGGACTAATGAAAAACTGTTTTTT. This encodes CASSGQGTNEKLFF.

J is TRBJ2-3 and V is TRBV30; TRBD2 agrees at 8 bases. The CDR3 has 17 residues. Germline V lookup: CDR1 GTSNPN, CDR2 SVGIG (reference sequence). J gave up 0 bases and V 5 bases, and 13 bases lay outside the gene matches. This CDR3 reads CAWAPGLGTFSTDTQYF. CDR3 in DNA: TGTGCCTGGGCCCCGGGACTAGGGACTTTTAGCACAGATACGCAGTATTTT.

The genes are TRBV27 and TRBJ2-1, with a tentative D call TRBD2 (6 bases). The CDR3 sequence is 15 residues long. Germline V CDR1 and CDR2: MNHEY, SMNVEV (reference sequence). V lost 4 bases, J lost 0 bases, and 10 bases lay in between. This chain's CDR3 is CASSSWTTSYNEQFF. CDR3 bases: TGTGCCAGCAGTTCGTGGACTACCTCCTACAATGAGCAGTTCTTC.

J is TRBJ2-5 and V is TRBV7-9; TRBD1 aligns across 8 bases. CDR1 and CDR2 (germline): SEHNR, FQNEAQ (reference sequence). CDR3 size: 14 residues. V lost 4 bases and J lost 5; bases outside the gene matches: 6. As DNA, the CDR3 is TGTGCCAGCAGCTCAGGGGGCGCCTGGGAGACCCAGTACTTC. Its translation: CASSSGGAWETQYF.

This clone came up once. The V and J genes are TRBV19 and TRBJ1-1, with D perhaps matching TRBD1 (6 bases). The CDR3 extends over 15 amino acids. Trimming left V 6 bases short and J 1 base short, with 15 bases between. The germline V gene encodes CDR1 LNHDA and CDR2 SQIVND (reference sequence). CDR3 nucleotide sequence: TGTGCCAGTAGAAAGAGACAGGATTCGAACACTGAAGCTTTCTTT. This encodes CASRKRQDSNTEAFF.

CDR3 nucleotides: TGTGCCTGGAGTCCCGGGACGGGGAGGGTAAACGAAAAACTGTTTTTT. Amino acid sequence: CAWSPGTGRVNEKLFF. The J gene is TRBJ1-4, the V gene TRBV30; maybe TRBD1 (5 bases). Trimming pared 2 bases from V and 8 bases from J, leaving 21 bases between. The CDR3 has 16 residues. Germline V CDR1 and CDR2: GTSNPN, SVGIG (reference sequence).

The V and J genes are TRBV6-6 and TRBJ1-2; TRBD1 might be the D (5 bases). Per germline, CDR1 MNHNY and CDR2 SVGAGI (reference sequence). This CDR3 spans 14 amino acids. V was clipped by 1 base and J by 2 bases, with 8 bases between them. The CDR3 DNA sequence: TGTGCCAGCAGTTACTGGAGGGACAACTATGGCTACACCTTC. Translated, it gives CASSYWRDNYGYTF.

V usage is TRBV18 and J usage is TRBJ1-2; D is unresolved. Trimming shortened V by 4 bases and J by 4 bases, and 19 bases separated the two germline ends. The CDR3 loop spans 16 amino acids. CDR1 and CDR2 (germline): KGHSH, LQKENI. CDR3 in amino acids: CASSLERPRGAYGYTF. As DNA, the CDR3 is TGTGCCAGCTCACTTGAACGACCCCGGGGAGCCTATGGCTACACCTTC.

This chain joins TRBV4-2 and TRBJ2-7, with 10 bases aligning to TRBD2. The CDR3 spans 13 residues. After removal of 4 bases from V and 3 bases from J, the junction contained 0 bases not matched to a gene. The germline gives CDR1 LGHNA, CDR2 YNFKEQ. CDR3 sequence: CASSPSGSYEQYF. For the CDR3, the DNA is TGTGCCAGCAGCCCTAGCGGGAGCTACGAGCAGTACTTC.

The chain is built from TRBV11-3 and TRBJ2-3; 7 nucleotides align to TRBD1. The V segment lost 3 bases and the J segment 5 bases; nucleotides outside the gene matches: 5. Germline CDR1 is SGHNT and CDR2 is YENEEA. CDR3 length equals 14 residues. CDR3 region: CASSFTGEKDTQYF. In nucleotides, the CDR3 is TGTGCCAGCAGCTTCACAGGGGAGAAAGATACGCAGTATTTT.

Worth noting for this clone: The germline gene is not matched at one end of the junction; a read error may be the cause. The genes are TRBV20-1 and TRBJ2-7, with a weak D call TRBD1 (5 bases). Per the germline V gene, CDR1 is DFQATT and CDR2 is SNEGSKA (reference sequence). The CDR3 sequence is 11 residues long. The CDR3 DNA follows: TGCAGTGCTGGAGACAGCTACGAGCAGTACTTC. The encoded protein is CSAGDSYEQYF.

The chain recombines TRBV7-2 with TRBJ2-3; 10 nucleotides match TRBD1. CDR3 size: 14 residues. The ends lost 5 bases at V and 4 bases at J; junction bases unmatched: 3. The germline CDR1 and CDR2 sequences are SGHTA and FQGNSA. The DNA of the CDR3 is TGTGCCAGCAGCCGACAGGGGGCGGCAGATACGCAGTATTTT. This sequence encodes CASSRQGAADTQYF.

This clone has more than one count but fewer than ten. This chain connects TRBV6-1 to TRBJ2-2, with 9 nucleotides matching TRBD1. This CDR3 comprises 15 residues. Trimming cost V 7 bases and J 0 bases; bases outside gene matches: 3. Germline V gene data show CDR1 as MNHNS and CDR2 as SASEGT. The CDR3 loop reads CASMRQGANTGELFF. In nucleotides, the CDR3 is TGTGCCAGCATGAGACAGGGGGCGAACACCGGGGAGCTGTTTTTT.

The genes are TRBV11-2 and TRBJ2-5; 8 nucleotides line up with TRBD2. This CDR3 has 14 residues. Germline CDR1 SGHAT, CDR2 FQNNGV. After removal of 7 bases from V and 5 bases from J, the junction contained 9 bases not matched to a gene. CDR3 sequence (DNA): TGTGCCAGCACCCCCCCGGGGGGGCTCGAGACCCAGTACTTC. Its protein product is CASTPPGGLETQYF.

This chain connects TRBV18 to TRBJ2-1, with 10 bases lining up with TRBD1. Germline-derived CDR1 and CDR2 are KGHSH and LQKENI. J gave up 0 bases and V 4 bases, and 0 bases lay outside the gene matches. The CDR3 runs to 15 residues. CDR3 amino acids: CASSRDRGSYNEQFF. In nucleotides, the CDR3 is TGTGCCAGCTCACGGGACAGGGGCTCCTACAATGAGCAGTTCTTC.

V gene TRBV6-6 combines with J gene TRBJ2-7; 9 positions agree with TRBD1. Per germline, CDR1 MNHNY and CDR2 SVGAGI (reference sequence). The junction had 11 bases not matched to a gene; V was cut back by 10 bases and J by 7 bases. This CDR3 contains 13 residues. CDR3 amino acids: CATSGTGISEQYF. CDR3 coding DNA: TGTGCCACATCCGGGACAGGGATATCAGAGCAGTACTTC.

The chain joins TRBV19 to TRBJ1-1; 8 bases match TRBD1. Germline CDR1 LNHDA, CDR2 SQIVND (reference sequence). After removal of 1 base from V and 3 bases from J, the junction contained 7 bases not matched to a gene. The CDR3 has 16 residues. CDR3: CASSIGQGARHTEAFF. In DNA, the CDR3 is TGTGCCAGTAGTATAGGCCAGGGGGCCCGGCACACTGAAGCTTTCTTT. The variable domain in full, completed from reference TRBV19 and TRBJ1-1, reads DGGITQSPKYLFRKEGQNVTLSCEQNLNHDAMYWYRQDPGQGLRLIYYSQIVNDFQKGDIAEGYSVSREKKESFPLTVTSAQKNPTAFYLCASSIGQGARHTEAFFGQGTRLTVV.

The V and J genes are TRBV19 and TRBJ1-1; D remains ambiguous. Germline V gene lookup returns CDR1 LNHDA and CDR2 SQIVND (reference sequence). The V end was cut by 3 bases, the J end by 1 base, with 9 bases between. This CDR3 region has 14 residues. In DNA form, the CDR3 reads TGTGCCAGTAGTATCCCGACACCGAACACTGAAGCTTTCTTT. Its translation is CASSIPTPNTEAFF.

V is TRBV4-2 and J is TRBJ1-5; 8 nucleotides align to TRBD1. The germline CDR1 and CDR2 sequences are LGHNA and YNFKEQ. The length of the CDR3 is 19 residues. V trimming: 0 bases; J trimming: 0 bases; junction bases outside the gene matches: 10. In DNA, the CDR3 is TGTGCCAGCAGCCAAGAGATTACCTGGACAGGGATTAGCAATCAGCCCCAGCATTTT. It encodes CASSQEITWTGISNQPQHF.

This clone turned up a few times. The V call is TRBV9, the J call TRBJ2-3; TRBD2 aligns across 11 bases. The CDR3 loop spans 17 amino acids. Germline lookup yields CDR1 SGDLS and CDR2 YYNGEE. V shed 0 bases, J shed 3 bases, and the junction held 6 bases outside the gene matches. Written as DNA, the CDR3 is TGTGCCAGCAGCGTAGCGTTAGCGGGGGGGTTAACAGATACGCAGTATTTT. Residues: CASSVALAGGLTDTQYF.

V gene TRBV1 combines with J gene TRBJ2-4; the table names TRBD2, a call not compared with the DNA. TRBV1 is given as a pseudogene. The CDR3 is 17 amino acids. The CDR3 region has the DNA TGCACCAGCAGCCAACCCCCGGGACTCCTAGCCAAAAACATTCAGTACTTC. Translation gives CTSSQPPGLLAKNIQYF.

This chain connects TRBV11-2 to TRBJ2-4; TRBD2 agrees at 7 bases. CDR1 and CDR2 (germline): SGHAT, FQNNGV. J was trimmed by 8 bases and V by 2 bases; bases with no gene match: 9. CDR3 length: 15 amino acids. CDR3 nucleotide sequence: TGTGCCAGCAGCTTATTCTGGGCCCGGGGGGACATTCAGTACTTC. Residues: CASSLFWARGDIQYF.